This is a list of T cell receptor beta chains from one sample in a study of beta chain features in type 1 diabetes. Produced via immunoSEQ multiplex PCR; TCRdb's table is partial and in-frame only. The sample gives 130,000 to 150,000 clones, 48% of which show up once; around 0.45% is in the top ten. Sequenced material: Tregs from blood. The receptors shown here come from a man in his late teens or twenties in good health. Both conserved end residues are part of each CDR3. A D gene is named only where the DNA matches it firmly. Expanded clones are given a class, and other clones once, few, many or no size at all.

J | V | D | size | length | DNA | CDR3
TRBJ2-7 | TRBV6-6 | - | - | 15 | TGTGCCAGCAGCCTCCGAAGAGGGAACTCCTACGAGCAGTACTTC | CASSLRRGNSYEQYF
TRBJ1-5 | TRBV5-6 | - | - | 14 | TGTGCCAGCAGCTCGCTAAGTGTCGGTCAGCCCCAGCATTTT | CASSSLSVGQPQHF
TRBJ2-1 | TRBV5-1 | TRBD2 | once | 14 | TGCGCCAGCAGCCTGGGACTAATCTACAATGAGCAGTTCTTC | CASSLGLIYNEQFF
TRBJ2-6 | TRBV27 | - | - | 16 | TGTGCCAGCAGTTTATCTTCGGTACCTGGGGCCAACGTCCTGACTTTC | CASSLSSVPGANVLTF
TRBJ2-7 | TRBV10-3 | TRBD1 | - | 15 | TGTGCCATCAGTGAGTCAGGGACAGCGTACTACGAGCAGTACTTC | CAISESGTAYYEQYF
TRBJ2-3 | TRBV5-6 | TRBD1 | - | 16 | TGTGCCAGCAGCTTGATTGGGACAGGGGGCTCAGATACGCAGTATTTT | CASSLIGTGGSDTQYF
TRBJ2-1 | TRBV7-3 | TRBD2 | - | 18 | TGTGCCAGCAGCCCAAAGCCGGGACTAGCGGAGAAGAACAATGAGCAGTTCTTC | CASSPKPGLAEKNNEQFF
TRBJ1-1 | TRBV7-3 | - | - | 13 | TGTGCCAGCAGCGTCAACATGAACACTGAAGCTTTCTTT | CASSVNMNTEAFF
TRBJ1-4 | TRBV28 | - | - | 13 | TGTGCCAGCAGTTATTGGCAGAATGAAAAACTGTTTTTT | CASSYWQNEKLFF
TRBJ1-4 | TRBV2 | - | few | 13 | TGTGCCAGCAGAACAGGGTATGGTGAAAAACTGTTTTTT | CASRTGYGEKLFF
TRBJ2-5 | TRBV21-1 | - | - | 16 | TGTGCCAGCAGCAAAGTGTCCGATGGGGAGCAAGAGACCCAGTACTTC | CASSKVSDGEQETQYF
TRBJ2-7 | TRBV20-1 | TRBD2 | - | 11 | TGCAGTGCTGCGGGAGGGGACGAGCAGTACTTC | CSAAGGDEQYF
TRBJ2-7 | TRBV19 | - | - | 12 | TGTGCCCACGCCGACAGGATGGGCGAGCAGTACTTC | CAHADRMGEQYF
TRBJ2-7 | TRBV5-1 | TRBD1 | - | 15 | TGCGCCAGCAGCTTGAAAGTCAGGGGGAAGGACGAGCAGTACTTC | CASSLKVRGKDEQYF
TRBJ1-1 | TRBV30 | TRBD1 | - | 13 | TGTGCCTGGAGTGGGGACAGTTACACTGAAGCTTTCTTT | CAWSGDSYTEAFF
TRBJ1-3 | TRBV6-6 | TRBD1 | - | 13 | TGTGCCAGCAACCCAGGGGGCGGAAACACCATATATTTT | CASNPGGGNTIYF
TRBJ1-3 | TRBV7-2 | - | - | 13 | TGTGCCAGCAGCTTACTATCTCGAAACACCATATATTTT | CASSLLSRNTIYF
TRBJ2-1 | TRBV18 | TRBD2 | few | 17 | TGTGCCAGCTCACCACCTAGCGGGGGACCTAGGGACAATGAGCAGTTCTTC | CASSPPSGGPRDNEQFF
TRBJ1-4 | TRBV14 | - | - | 16 | TGTGCCAGCAGCCCAAGGACAGCCCGTACTAATGAAAAACTGTTTTTT | CASSPRTARTNEKLFF
TRBJ2-4 | TRBV2 | - | - | 13 | TGTGCCAGCAACATCCTAGCCAAAAACATTCAGTACTTC | CASNILAKNIQYF
TRBJ2-1 | TRBV4-2 | - | - | 15 | TGTGCCAGCAGCCGAAGCGGGCCCTCCTACAATGAGCAGTTCTTC | CASSRSGPSYNEQFF
TRBJ2-7 | TRBV7-2 | TRBD2 | - | 17 | TGTGCCAGCAGCTTGGGTCTCATTAGCGGGAGGGGTTACGAGCAGTACTTC | CASSLGLISGRGYEQYF
TRBJ1-5 | TRBV28 | - | few | 13 | TGTGCCAGCATGGATGGCGACAACCAGCCCCAGCATTTT | CASMDGDNQPQHF
TRBJ2-6 | TRBV5-1 | - | few | 15 | TGCGCCAGCAGCCTTGACAGCTCTGGGGCCAACGTCCTGACTTTC | CASSLDSSGANVLTF
TRBJ2-1 | TRBV11-2 | TRBD1 | - | 16 | TGTGCCAGCAGCAAAGACCCGGGACAGGGACTCAATGAGCAGTTCTTC | CASSKDPGQGLNEQFF
TRBJ2-7 | TRBV30 | - | - | 14 | TGTGCCTGGAGGTGGGGGGAATTAGCCTACGAGCAGTACTTC | CAWRWGELAYEQYF
TRBJ2-1 | TRBV11-2 | TRBD2 | - | 16 | TGTGCCAGCAGCCGAGTCGGGACTAGCGGGACGCCTGAGCAGTTCTTC | CASSRVGTSGTPEQFF
TRBJ2-3 | TRBV18 | TRBD1 | - | 15 | TGTGCCAGCTCACCACGGGGACAGACGACAGATACGCAGTATTTT | CASSPRGQTTDTQYF
TRBJ1-2 | TRBV27 | TRBD1 | - | 16 | TGTGCCAGCAGTCCCCGACTTACGACAGGGTTAACAAGCTACACCTTC | CASSPRLTTGLTSYTF
TRBJ2-2 | TRBV6-1 | - | - | 14 | TGTGCCAGCAGCATCAGCGCGAACACCGGGGAGCTGTTTTTT | CASSISANTGELFF
TRBJ2-7 | TRBV5-1 | TRBD1 | few | 16 | TGCGCCAGCAGCTCCCAAGGACAGGGGCGTTGGTACGAGCAGTACTTC | CASSSQGQGRWYEQYF
TRBJ1-6 | TRBV6-6 | - | - | 15 | TGTGCCAGCAGTCCGGACAGAGGGCCGAATTCACCCCTCCACTTT | CASSPDRGPNSPLHF
TRBJ2-3 | TRBV14 | - | - | 13 | TGTGCCAGCAGCCACCTTCTAGCGGATACGCAGTATTTT | CASSHLLADTQYF
TRBJ2-7 | TRBV7-2 | TRBD2 | - | 16 | TGTGCCAGCAGCCGGGGACTAGCGGGGGTCGCGTACGAGCAGTACTTC | CASSRGLAGVAYEQYF
TRBJ1-2 | TRBV9 | TRBD1 | - | 14 | TGTGCCAGCAGCGCCGGACAGGGAAACTATGGCTACACCTTC | CASSAGQGNYGYTF
TRBJ2-1 | TRBV6-5 | TRBD2 | - | 15 | TGTGCCAGCACCTTACTTCCCCTAGCGGGACCCGAGCAGTTCTTC | CASTLLPLAGPEQFF
TRBJ1-5 | TRBV27 | TRBD1 | - | 16 | TGTGCCAGCAGTAGAGACAGGGGTCATAGCAATCAGCCCCAGCATTTT | CASSRDRGHSNQPQHF
TRBJ1-5 | TRBV18 | - | - | 14 | TGTGCCAGCTCACCATCGGGTGGCAATCAGCCCCAGCATTTT | CASSPSGGNQPQHF
TRBJ2-3 | TRBV19 | - | - | 16 | TGTGCCAGTAGTATCCACCGGGACTCAGTGACAGATACGCAGTATTTT | CASSIHRDSVTDTQYF
TRBJ2-3 | TRBV5-1 | - | - | 11 | TGCGCCAGCAGCTTGGAGGGGGTGCAGTATTTT | CASSLEGVQYF
TRBJ1-2 | TRBV29-1 | - | - | 16 | TGCAGCGTTGAAGGGGCGACAGTGACTTGGGGCTATGGCTACACCTTC | CSVEGATVTWGYGYTF
TRBJ1-1 | TRBV7-2 | TRBD1 | - | 14 | TGTGCCAGCAGCCTTACAGGGGTGGGCACTGAAGCTTTCTTT | CASSLTGVGTEAFF
TRBJ2-2 | TRBV23-1 | TRBD2 | - | 19 | TGCGCCAGCAGTCAATCTTCAACCCCCAGCGGGAGGCGGGGCGGGGAGCTGTTTTTT | CASSQSSTPSGRRGGELFF
TRBJ2-1 | TRBV27 | TRBD1 | few | 17 | TGTGCCAGCAGTTTAACCTTTGACAGGGGAGGTCGGAATGAGCAGTTCTTC | CASSLTFDRGGRNEQFF
TRBJ2-7 | TRBV5-1 | TRBD1 | - | 14 | TGCGCCAGCAGCTTCCGGGACAGGGGGCACGAGCAGTACTTC | CASSFRDRGHEQYF
TRBJ1-5 | TRBV4-3 | - | few | 15 | TGCGCCAGCAGCCAAGATGTCAGGGGCCGACTGCCCCAGCATTTT | CASSQDVRGRLPQHF
TRBJ2-3 | TRBV7-3 | TRBD2 | - | 17 | TGTGCCAGCAGCCCCGGACTAGCGGGGGGGCACACAGATACGCAGTATTTT | CASSPGLAGGHTDTQYF
TRBJ1-2 | TRBV30 | - | few | 16 | TGTGCCTGGACCCCAGGGTTCAGTTATTATACCTATGGCTACACCTTC | CAWTPGFSYYTYGYTF